This T cell receptor (beta chain) stems from a study of OX40 agonist ivuxolimab in advanced cancers. This clone was detected a few times. Libraries were prepared by immunoSEQ multiplex PCR; TCRdb keeps only in-frame clonotypes and omits some of them. The data show 60,000 or so clones, with around 90% seen just once and around 10% held by the top ten. V was trimmed by 2 bases and J by 8 bases, leaving 16 bases between them. Germline V gives CDR1 SGHVS, CDR2 FNYEAQ. The CDR3 spans 15 residues. Source: CD4+ or CD8+ T cells sorted from blood, taken in a trial of the OX40 agonist ivuxolimab. This rearrangement joins TRBV7-6 to TRBJ2-1; D is ambiguous. This receptor was obtained from an adult with an advanced solid tumor such as melanoma, head and neck, liver or kidney cancer. The CDR3 here is CASSLRVGGGDEQFF. In DNA, the CDR3 is TGTGCCAGCAGCTTAAGAGTCGGCGGTGGGGATGAGCAGTTCTTC.